The 22 T cell receptor beta chains below were found in one sample sequenced in a study of neoadjuvant nivolumab and ipilimumab in lung cancer. TCRdb's table, derived via immunoSEQ multiplex PCR, lists solely in-frame clones and lacks some. The sample holds 24,000 or so clones; approximately 80% are singletons and the top ten take less than 7%. Source: peripheral blood, taken before neoadjuvant nivolumab, alone or with ipilimumab. The receptor source for this set is an adult with non-small cell lung cancer.

This chain links TRBV2 with TRBJ1-1, with D hard to call. V lost 1 base and J lost 4, with 7 bases in between. The CDR3 is 13 amino acids. CDR1 is SNHLY, CDR2 FYNNEI, per germline. The CDR3 nucleotides read TGTGCCAGCAGTGAAGGCCTGGGCACTGAAGCTTTCTTT. Protein sequence: CASSEGLGTEAFF.

The sample holds a few counts of this clone. CDR3 bases: TGTGCCAGCACCTTAATCACAGGGGCCCGGGCCGCAGATACGCAGTATTTT. Residues: CASTLITGARAADTQYF. The chain joins TRBV5-8 to TRBJ2-3; 7 bases fit TRBD1. Germline loops: CDR1 SGHTS, CDR2 YDEGEE. The CDR3 is made up of 17 amino acids. The trim removed 6 bases at V and 4 bases at J, leaving 17 bases unmatched.

This sequence joins TRBV7-7 and TRBJ2-5; TRBD2 is a possible D gene (6 bases). The length of the CDR3 is 14 residues. The V gene lost 6 bases and the J gene lost 4 bases, with 15 bases spanning the gap. Looked up from germline, CDR1 is SSHAT and CDR2 is FNYEAQ (reference sequence). The CDR3 sequence is CASRVRGIGETQYF. CDR3 DNA sequence: TGTGCCAGCAGGGTCCGGGGGATCGGAGAGACCCAGTACTTC.

J is TRBJ1-1 and V is TRBV11-3; 8 nucleotides agree with TRBD1. From germline, CDR1 is SGHNT and CDR2 YENEEA. The CDR3 consists of 15 residues. The junction had 3 bases not matched to a gene; V was cut back by 0 bases and J by 3 bases. CDR3 bases: TGTGCCAGCAGCTTAGACTCGACAGGGGACACTGAAGCTTTCTTT. Translated, it gives CASSLDSTGDTEAFF.

The J gene is TRBJ1-4, the V gene TRBV7-2; D possibly corresponds to TRBD1 (5 bases). CDR1 is SGHTA and CDR2 is FQGNSA in the germline V gene. The CDR3 covers 14 residues. The V gene lost 5 bases and the J gene lost 4 bases, with 11 bases spanning the gap. The CDR3 reads CASSPDRYNEKLFF. CDR3 bases: TGTGCCAGCAGCCCCGACAGATATAATGAAAAACTGTTTTTT. The full variable domain, with the rest looked up from reference TRBV7-2 and TRBJ1-4, is GAGVSQSPSNKVTEKGKDVELRCDPISGHTALYWYRQSLGQGLEFLIYFQGNSAPDKSGLPSDRFSAERTGGSVSTLTIQRTQQEDSAVYLCASSPDRYNEKLFFGSGTQLSVL.

The chain links TRBV19 to TRBJ2-2; 9 nucleotides line up with TRBD1. The V gene's germline CDR1 is LNHDA and CDR2 SQIVND (reference sequence). Trimming took 5 bases from V and 7 from J; bases not matched to a gene: 8. This CDR3 has 15 residues. The CDR3 sequence is CASSLGQGFIGELFF. In DNA, the CDR3 is TGTGCCAGTAGTTTGGGACAGGGTTTCATCGGGGAGCTGTTTTTT.

In this sample, this clone turned up a few times. V and J are TRBV7-9 and TRBJ1-4; D not resolved. The CDR3 has 16 residues. Germline CDR1 and CDR2: SEHNR and FQNEAQ (reference sequence). Trimming left V 4 bases short and J 5 bases short, with 17 bases between. The CDR3 nucleotides are TGTGCCAGCAGCTCCATACTACAACTATCGAATGAAAAACTGTTTTTT. Encoded protein: CASSSILQLSNEKLFF.

The chain links TRBV27 to TRBJ2-7; the D call may be TRBD1 or TRBD2 (5 bases each). The CDR3 contains 15 residues. The ends were cut back, 5 bases at V and 7 bases at J, with 21 bases in the middle. In germline, CDR1 is MNHEY, CDR2 SMNVEV (reference sequence). The CDR3 sequence: CASSLGRIGAGEQYF. The CDR3, as DNA: TGTGCCAGCAGTCTAGGGCGAATCGGGGCTGGGGAGCAGTACTTC.

The chain employs TRBV9 and TRBJ1-3; tentative D call: TRBD1 (6 bases). This CDR3 is 16 amino acids long. Trimming took 4 bases from V and 0 from J, leaving 14 bases between them. Germline CDR1 reads SGDLS; CDR2 reads YYNGEE. The CDR3 loop reads CASSLPGALSGNTIYF. The CDR3 coding sequence is TGTGCCAGCAGCCTTCCGGGGGCCCTCTCTGGAAACACCATATATTTT.

This clone has a single count. V gene TRBV2 combines with J gene TRBJ2-2, with 12 bases aligning to TRBD2. Trimming cost V 4 bases and J 7 bases; bases outside gene matches: 7. Germline loops: CDR1 SNHLY, CDR2 FYNNEI. The CDR3 totals 16 residues. This CDR3 reads CASSVRLAGDSGELFF. The CDR3 bases are TGTGCCAGCAGTGTCAGACTAGCGGGGGATAGCGGGGAGCTGTTTTTT.

V gene TRBV6-5 combines with J gene TRBJ1-1; D is uncertain. CDR1 MNHEY and CDR2 SVGAGI come from the germline V gene. This CDR3 is built from 13 residues. The germline V and J ends were trimmed by 7 bases and 0 bases, with 9 bases remaining between them. CDR3 sequence (DNA): TGTGCCAGCACTGCGAGCGTGAACACTGAAGCTTTCTTT. It is translated as CASTASVNTEAFF.

This clone was found a few times. The J gene is TRBJ1-4, the V gene TRBV7-9, with a possible D match to TRBD1 (5 bases). This CDR3 is 15 amino acids long. Trimming left V 5 bases short and J 5 bases short, with 15 bases between. Germline CDR1 SEHNR, CDR2 FQNEAQ (reference sequence). DNA for the CDR3: TGTGCCAGCAGCCAGGGACCCCACGGAAATGAAAAACTGTTTTTT. It codes for CASSQGPHGNEKLFF.

V usage is TRBV5-1 and J usage is TRBJ2-1, with a weak D call TRBD1 (6 bases). This CDR3 is 13 amino acids long. The germline CDR1 and CDR2 sequences are SGHRS and YFSETQ. The V gene lost 7 bases and the J gene lost 6 bases, with 14 bases spanning the gap. CDR3 region: CASGQWVGNEQFF. The CDR3 nucleotides are TGCGCCAGCGGACAGTGGGTGGGCAATGAGCAGTTCTTC.

Only one count was recorded for this clone. This sequence joins TRBV7-2 and TRBJ2-7; possible D gene TRBD2, 6 bases. The V and J ends lost 0 bases and 5 bases respectively, with 8 bases between them. This CDR3 comprises 13 residues. CDR1 and CDR2 (germline): SGHTA, FQGNSA. CDR3 amino acids: CASSLAAGHEQYF. The CDR3, as DNA: TGTGCCAGCAGCTTAGCGGCGGGGCACGAGCAGTACTTC.

The chain combines TRBV7-3 with TRBJ2-3; weak D call: TRBD1 (5 bases). The germline V gene encodes CDR1 SGHTA and CDR2 FQGTGA. This CDR3 comprises 15 residues. V gave up 1 base and J gave up 5 bases, with 13 bases separating them. The CDR3 protein is CASSLMGRAGDTQYF. As DNA, the CDR3 is TGTGCCAGCAGCTTAATGGGCAGGGCCGGAGATACGCAGTATTTT.

The genes are TRBV28 and TRBJ1-5; D is undetermined. Trimming left V 3 bases short and J 5 bases short, with 14 bases between. The CDR3 length is 15 residues. The germline CDR1 and CDR2 sequences are MDHEN and SYDVKM. This CDR3 is CASSLGGVGDQPQHF. The CDR3 coding sequence is TGTGCCAGCAGTTTGGGCGGGGTTGGAGATCAGCCCCAGCATTTT.

The chain couples TRBV5-6 to TRBJ2-2; D is tentatively TRBD1 or TRBD2 (6 bases each). V gave up 8 bases and J gave up 7 bases, with 18 bases separating them. From germline, CDR1 is SGHDT and CDR2 YYEEEE. The CDR3 spans 14 residues. The CDR3 region is CASTGGLFGGELFF. CDR3 in DNA: TGTGCCAGTACCGGGGGCCTCTTCGGCGGGGAGCTGTTTTTT.

This sequence joins TRBV7-9 and TRBJ1-5, with no clear D. The germline V and J ends were trimmed by 1 base and 2 bases, with 6 bases remaining between them. The CDR3 has 14 residues. Germline CDR1 SEHNR, CDR2 FQNEAQ (reference sequence). The CDR3 sequence: CASSLEGGNQPQHF. As DNA, the CDR3 is TGTGCCAGCAGCTTAGAGGGTGGCAATCAGCCCCAGCATTTT.

The chain joins TRBV18 to TRBJ2-1; the match to TRBD2 covers 11 bases. Germline CDR1 reads KGHSH; CDR2 reads LQKENI. The V gene end was trimmed by 0 bases and the J gene end by 5 bases; junction bases not matched to a gene: 6. The CDR3 is made up of 17 amino acids. DNA for the CDR3: TGTGCCAGCTCACCACCATCCGGGACTAGCGGAAACAATGAGCAGTTCTTC. It is translated as CASSPPSGTSGNNEQFF. Full variable domain (remainder filled in from reference TRBV18 and TRBJ2-1): NAGVMQNPRHLVRRRGQEARLRCSPMKGHSHVYWYRQLPEEGLKFMVYLQKENIIDESGMPKERFSAEFPKEGPSILRIQQVVRGDSAAYFCASSPPSGTSGNNEQFFGPGTRLTVL.

This chain connects TRBV9 to TRBJ2-5, with TRBD2 matching over 9 bases. After removal of 4 bases from V and 0 bases from J, the junction contained 13 bases not matched to a gene. The CDR3 totals 18 residues. Germline V gene data show CDR1 as SGDLS and CDR2 as YYNGEE. The CDR3 sequence: CASSKQSGGTGYQETQYF. CDR3 sequence (DNA): TGTGCCAGCAGCAAGCAGAGCGGGGGGACTGGGTACCAAGAGACCCAGTACTTC.

The chain carries TRBV29-1 and TRBJ2-2, with a weak D call TRBD2 (5 bases). CDR1 and CDR2 (germline): SQVTM, ANQGSEA. Deletions cut 3 bases from V and 4 bases from J, with 6 bases between. This CDR3 has 12 amino acids. The CDR3 region has the DNA TGCAGCGTTGACGCGGGCACCGGGGAGCTGTTTTTT. Translation: CSVDAGTGELFF.

CDR3 in DNA: TGTGCCAGCAGCTCAGATGACTACGAGCAGTACTTC. This encodes CASSSDDYEQYF. This sequence joins TRBV7-2 and TRBJ2-7; no clear D. CDR3 size: 12 residues. Germline lookup yields CDR1 SGHTA and CDR2 FQGNSA. V lost 4 bases to trimming and J lost 3 bases, with 7 bases between them.